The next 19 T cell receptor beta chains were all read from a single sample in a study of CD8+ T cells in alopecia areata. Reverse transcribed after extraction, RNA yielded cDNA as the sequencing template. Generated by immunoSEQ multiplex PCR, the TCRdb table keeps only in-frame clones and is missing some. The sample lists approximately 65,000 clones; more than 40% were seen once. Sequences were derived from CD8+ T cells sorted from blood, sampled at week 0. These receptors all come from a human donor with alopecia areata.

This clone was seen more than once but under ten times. The CDR3 DNA follows: TGTGCCAGCAGCTTACACAGGGGGAACACTGAAGCTTTCTTT. Protein product: CASSLHRGNTEAFF. The genes are TRBV11-2 and TRBJ1-1, with TRBD1 matching 7 bases. Germline-derived CDR1 and CDR2 are SGHAT and FQNNGV. J was trimmed by 1 base and V by 2 bases; bases with no gene match: 1. This CDR3 is built from 14 residues.

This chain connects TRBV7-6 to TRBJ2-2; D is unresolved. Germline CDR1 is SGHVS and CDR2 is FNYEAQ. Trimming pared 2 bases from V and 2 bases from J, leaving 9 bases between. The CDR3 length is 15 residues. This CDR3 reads CASSLSRVNTGELFF. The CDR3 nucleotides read TGTGCCAGCAGCTTATCGCGAGTAAACACCGGGGAGCTGTTTTTT.

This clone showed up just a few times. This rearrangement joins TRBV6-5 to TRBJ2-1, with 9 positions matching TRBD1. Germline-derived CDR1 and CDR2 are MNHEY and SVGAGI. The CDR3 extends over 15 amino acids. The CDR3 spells CATQTTGGTGNEQFF. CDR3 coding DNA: TGTGCAACTCAAACGACAGGGGGTACTGGAAATGAGCAGTTCTTC.

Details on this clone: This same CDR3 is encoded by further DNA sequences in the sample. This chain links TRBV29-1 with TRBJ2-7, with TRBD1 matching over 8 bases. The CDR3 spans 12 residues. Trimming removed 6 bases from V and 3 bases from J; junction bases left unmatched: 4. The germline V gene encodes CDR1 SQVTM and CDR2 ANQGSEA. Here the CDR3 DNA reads TGCAGCGTACCCGGACAGGGCTACGAGCAGTACTTC. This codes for CSVPGQGYEQYF.

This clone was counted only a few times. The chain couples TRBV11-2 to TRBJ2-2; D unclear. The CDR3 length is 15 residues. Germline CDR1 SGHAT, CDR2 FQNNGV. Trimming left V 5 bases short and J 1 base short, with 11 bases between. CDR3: CASSPIEENTGELFF. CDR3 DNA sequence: TGTGCCAGCAGCCCCATAGAGGAGAACACCGGGGAGCTGTTTTTT.

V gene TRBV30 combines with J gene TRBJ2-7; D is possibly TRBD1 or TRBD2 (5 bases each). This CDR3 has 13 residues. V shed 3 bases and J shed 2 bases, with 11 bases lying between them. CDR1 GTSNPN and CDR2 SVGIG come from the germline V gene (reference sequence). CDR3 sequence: CAWRFRGAYEQYF. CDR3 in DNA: TGTGCCTGGAGGTTTCGAGGGGCCTACGAGCAGTACTTC.

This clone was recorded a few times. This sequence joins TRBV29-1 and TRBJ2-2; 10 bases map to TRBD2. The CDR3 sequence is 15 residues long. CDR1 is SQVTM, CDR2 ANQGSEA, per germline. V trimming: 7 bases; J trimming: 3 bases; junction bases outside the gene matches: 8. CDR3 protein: CSAYTSGKDTGELFF. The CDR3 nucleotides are TGCAGCGCCTACACTAGCGGGAAGGACACCGGGGAGCTGTTTTTT.

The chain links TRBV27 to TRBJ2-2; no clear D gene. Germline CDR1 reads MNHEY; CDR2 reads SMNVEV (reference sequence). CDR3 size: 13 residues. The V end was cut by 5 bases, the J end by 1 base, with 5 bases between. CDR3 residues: CASSMENTGELFF. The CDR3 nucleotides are TGTGCCAGCAGTATGGAGAACACCGGGGAGCTGTTTTTT.

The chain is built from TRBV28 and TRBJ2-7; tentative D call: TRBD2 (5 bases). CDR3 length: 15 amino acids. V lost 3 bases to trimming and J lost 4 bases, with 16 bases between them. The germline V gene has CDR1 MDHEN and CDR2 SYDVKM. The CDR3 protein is CASSFGAHSGYEQYF. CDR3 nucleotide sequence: TGTGCCAGCAGTTTCGGCGCTCACTCGGGGTACGAGCAGTACTTC.

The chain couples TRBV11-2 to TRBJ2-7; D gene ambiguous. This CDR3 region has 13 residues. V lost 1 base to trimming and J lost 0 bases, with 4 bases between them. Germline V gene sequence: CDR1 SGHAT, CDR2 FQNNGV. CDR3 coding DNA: TGTGCCAGCAGCTTAGCTATCTCCTACGAGCAGTACTTC. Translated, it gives CASSLAISYEQYF.

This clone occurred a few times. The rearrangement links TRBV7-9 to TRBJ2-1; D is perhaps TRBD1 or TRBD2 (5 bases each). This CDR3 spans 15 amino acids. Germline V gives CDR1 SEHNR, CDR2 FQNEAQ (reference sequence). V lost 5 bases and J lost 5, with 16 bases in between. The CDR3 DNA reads TGTGCCAGCAGCGACGGGACCGCTCGAGACAATGAGCAGTTCTTC. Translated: CASSDGTARDNEQFF.

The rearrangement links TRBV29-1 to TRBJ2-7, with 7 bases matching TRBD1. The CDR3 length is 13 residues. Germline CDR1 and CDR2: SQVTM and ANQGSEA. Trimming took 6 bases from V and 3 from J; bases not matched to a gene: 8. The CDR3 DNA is TGCAGCGTCACACCCCGGGACAGCTACGAGCAGTACTTC. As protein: CSVTPRDSYEQYF.

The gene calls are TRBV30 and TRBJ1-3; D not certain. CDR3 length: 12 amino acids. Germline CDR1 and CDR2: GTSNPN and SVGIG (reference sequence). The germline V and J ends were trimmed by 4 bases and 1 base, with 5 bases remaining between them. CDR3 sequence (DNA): TGTGCCTGGAAAGCTTCTGGAAACACCATATATTTT. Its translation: CAWKASGNTIYF.

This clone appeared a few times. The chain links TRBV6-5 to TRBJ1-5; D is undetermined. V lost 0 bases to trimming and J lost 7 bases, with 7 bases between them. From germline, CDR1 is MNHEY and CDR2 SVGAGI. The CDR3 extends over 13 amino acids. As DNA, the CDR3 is TGTGCCAGCAGTTACTCGATTCGGCAGCCCCAGCATTTT. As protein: CASSYSIRQPQHF.

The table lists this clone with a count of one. The CDR3 is CASSPGPRYRGSYSGANVLTF. In nucleotides, the CDR3 is TGTGCCAGCAGTCCAGGCCCCCGCTACAGGGGAAGTTACTCTGGGGCCAACGTCCTGACTTTC. This rearrangement joins TRBV27 to TRBJ2-6; the match to TRBD1 covers 7 bases. Germline CDR1 is MNHEY and CDR2 is SMNVEV (reference sequence). This CDR3 contains 21 residues. Trimming took 5 bases from V and 0 from J; bases not matched to a gene: 19. The full variable domain, in which reference TRBV27 and TRBJ2-6 provide the parts outside the CDR3, is EAQVTQNPRYLITVTGKKLTVTCSQNMNHEYMSWYRQDPGLGLRQIYYSMNVEVTDKGDVPEGYKVSRKEKRNFPLILESPSPNQTSLYFCASSPGPRYRGSYSGANVLTFGAGSRLTVL.

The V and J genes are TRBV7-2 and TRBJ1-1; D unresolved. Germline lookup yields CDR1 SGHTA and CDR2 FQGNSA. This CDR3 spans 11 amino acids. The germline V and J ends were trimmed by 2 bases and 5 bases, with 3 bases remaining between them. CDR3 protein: CASSLLTEAFF. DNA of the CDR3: TGTGCCAGCAGCTTACTAACTGAAGCTTTCTTT.

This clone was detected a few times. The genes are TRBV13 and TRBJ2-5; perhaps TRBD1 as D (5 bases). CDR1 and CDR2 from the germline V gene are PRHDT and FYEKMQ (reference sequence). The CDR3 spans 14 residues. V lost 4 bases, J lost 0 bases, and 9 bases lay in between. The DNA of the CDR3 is TGTGCCAGCAGCTCTCAGGGCTACCAAGAGACCCAGTACTTC. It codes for CASSSQGYQETQYF.

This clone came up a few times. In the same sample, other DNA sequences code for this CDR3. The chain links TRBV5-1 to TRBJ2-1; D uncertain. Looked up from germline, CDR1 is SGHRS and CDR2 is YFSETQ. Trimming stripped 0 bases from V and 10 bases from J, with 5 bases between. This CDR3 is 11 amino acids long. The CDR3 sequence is CASSLGPEQFF. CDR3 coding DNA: TGCGCCAGCAGCTTGGGACCCGAGCAGTTCTTC.

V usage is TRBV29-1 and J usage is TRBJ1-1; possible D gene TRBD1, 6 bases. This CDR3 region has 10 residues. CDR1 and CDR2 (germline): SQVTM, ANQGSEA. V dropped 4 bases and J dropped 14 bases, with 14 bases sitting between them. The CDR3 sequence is CSVGLQGGFF. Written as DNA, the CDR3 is TGCAGCGTTGGTTTACAGGGAGGCTTCTTT.